This T cell receptor (beta chain) stems from a study of blood T cell repertoires in COVID-19. Looking at the study overall: The United States, Italy and Spain were the sources of the acute and convalescent COVID-19 samples.

Clones were sequenced by immunoSEQ multiplex PCR, and TCRdb holds only the in-frame ones, with some missing. The sample includes about 250,000 clones, 85% of them seen just once. This clone turned up a few times. Patients of the Seattle cohort, enrolled during active infection, were followed longitudinally. V was cut by 5 bases and J by 5 bases, with 9 bases left in between. Looked up from germline, CDR1 is WSHSY and CDR2 is SAAADI. The CDR3 runs to 12 residues. Sequenced input: peripheral blood. V usage is TRBV10-2 and J usage is TRBJ1-2, with a tentative D call TRBD1 (6 bases). The clonotype was recovered from a man aged 45-65 years with COVID-19, enrolled during active disease. Here the CDR3 reads CASSPQGYGYTF. In DNA, the CDR3 is TGCGCCAGCAGTCCACAGGGATATGGCTACACCTTC.